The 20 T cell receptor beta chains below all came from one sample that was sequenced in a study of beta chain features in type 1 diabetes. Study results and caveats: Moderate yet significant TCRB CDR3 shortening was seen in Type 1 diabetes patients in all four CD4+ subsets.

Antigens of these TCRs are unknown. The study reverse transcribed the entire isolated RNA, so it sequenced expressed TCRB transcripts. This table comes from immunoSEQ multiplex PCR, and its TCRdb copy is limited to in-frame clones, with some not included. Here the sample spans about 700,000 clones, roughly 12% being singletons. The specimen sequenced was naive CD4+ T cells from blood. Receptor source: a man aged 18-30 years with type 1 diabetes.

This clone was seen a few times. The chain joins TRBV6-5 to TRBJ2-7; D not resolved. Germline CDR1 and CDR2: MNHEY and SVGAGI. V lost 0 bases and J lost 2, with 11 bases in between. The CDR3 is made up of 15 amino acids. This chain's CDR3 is CASSYSVGVTYEQYF. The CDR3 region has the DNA TGTGCCAGCAGTTACTCCGTGGGCGTAACCTACGAGCAGTACTTC.

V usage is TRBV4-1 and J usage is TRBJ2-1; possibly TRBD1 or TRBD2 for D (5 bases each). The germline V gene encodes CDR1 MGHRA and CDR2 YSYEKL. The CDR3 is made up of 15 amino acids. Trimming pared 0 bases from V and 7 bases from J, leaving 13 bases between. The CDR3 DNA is TGCGCCAGCAGCCAAGAGGGGACCCAAAGGAATGAGCAGTTCTTC. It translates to CASSQEGTQRNEQFF.

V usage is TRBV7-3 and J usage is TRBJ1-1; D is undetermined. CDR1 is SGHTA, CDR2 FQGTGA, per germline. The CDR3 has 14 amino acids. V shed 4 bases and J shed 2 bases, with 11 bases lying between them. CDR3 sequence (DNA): TGTGCCAGCAGCTCACCAACAGTAAACACTGAAGCTTTCTTT. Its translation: CASSSPTVNTEAFF.

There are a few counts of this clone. In nucleotides, the CDR3 is TGTGCCAGCAGCCAAGTGATAGGGGCCCTTCTCGAGACCCAGTACTTC. The encoded protein is CASSQVIGALLETQYF. The chain employs TRBV14 and TRBJ2-5; tentatively, D is TRBD1 (5 bases). This CDR3 comprises 16 residues. Germline V gene sequence: CDR1 SGHDN, CDR2 FVKESK. V was pared by 1 base and J by 5 bases, with 17 bases between. Full variable domain (missing parts from reference TRBV14 and TRBJ2-5): EAGVTQFPSHSVIEKGQTVTLRCDPISGHDNLYWYRRVMGKEIKFLLHFVKESKQDESGMPNNRFLAERTGGTYSTLKVQPAELEDSGVYFCASSQVIGALLETQYFGPGTRLLVL.

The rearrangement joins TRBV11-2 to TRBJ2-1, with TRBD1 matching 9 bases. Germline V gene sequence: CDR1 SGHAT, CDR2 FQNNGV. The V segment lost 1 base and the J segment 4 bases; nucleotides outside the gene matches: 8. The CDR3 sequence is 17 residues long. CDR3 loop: CASSLAPGTGFYNEQFF. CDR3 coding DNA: TGTGCCAGCAGCTTAGCCCCCGGGACAGGGTTTTACAATGAGCAGTTCTTC. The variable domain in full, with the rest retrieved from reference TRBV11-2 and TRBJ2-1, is EAGVAQSPRYKIIEKRQSVAFWCNPISGHATLYWYQQILGQGPKLLIQFQNNGVVDDSQLPKDRFSAERLKGVDSTLKIQPAKLEDSAVYLCASSLAPGTGFYNEQFFGPGTRLTVL.

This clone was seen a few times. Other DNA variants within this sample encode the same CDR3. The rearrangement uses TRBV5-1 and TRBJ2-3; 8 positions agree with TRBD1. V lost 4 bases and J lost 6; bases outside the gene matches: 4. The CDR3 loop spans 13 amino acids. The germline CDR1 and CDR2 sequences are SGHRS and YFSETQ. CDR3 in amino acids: CASSLGQGDTQYF. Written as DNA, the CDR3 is TGCGCCAGCAGCCTAGGACAGGGCGATACGCAGTATTTT.

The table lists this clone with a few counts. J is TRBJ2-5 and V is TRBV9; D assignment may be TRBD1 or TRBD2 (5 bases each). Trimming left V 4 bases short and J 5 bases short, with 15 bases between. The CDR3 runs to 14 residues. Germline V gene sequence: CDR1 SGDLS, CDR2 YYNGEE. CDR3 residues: CASSPYGAGETQYF. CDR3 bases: TGTGCCAGCAGCCCCTACGGGGCCGGGGAGACCCAGTACTTC.

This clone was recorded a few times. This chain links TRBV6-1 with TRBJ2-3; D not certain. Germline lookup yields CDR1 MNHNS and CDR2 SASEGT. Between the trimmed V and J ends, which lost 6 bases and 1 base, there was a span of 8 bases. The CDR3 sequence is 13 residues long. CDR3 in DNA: TGTGCCAGCAGCTTTAAGGGCACAGATACGCAGTATTTT. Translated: CASSFKGTDTQYF.

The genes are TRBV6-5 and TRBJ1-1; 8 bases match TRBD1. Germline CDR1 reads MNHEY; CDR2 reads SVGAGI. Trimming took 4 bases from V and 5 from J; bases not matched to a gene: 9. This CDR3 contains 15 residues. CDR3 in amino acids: CASSSTGGSWTEAFF. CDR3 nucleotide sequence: TGTGCCAGCAGTTCTACAGGGGGATCGTGGACTGAAGCTTTCTTT.

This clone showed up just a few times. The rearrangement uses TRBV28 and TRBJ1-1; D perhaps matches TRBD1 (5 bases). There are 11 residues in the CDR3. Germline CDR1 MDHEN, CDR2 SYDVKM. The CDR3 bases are TGTGCTGCGCTGGGGGGCACTGAAGCTTTCTTT. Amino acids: CAALGGTEAFF.

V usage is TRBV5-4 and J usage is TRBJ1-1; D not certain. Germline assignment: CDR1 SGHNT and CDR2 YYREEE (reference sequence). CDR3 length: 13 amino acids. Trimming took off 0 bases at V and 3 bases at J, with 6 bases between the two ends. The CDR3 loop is CASSLERDTEAFF. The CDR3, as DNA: TGTGCCAGCAGCTTGGAAAGGGACACTGAAGCTTTCTTT.

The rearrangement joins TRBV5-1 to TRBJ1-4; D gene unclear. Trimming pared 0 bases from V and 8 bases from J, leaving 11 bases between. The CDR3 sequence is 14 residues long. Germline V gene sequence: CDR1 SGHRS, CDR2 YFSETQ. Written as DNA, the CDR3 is TGCGCCAGCAGCTTGGCTCCGGGAGGCGAAAAACTGTTTTTT. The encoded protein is CASSLAPGGEKLFF.

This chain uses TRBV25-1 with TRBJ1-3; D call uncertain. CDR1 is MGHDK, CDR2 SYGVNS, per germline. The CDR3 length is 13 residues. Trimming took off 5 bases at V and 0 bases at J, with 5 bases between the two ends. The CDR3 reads CASSTPSGNTIYF. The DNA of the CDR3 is TGTGCCAGCAGTACACCCTCTGGAAACACCATATATTTT.

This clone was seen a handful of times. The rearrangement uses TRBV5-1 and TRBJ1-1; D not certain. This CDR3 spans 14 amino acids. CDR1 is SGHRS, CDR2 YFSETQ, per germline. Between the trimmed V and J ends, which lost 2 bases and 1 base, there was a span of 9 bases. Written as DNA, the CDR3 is TGCGCCAGCAGCTTTGACATCCGGAACACTGAAGCTTTCTTT. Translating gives CASSFDIRNTEAFF.

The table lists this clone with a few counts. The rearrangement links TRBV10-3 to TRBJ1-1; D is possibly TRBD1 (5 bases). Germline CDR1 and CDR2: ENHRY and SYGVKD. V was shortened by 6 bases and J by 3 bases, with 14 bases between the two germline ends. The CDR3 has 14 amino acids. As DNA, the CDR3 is TGTGCCATCAGCTCAGGAGGGGTCGACACTGAAGCTTTCTTT. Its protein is CAISSGGVDTEAFF.

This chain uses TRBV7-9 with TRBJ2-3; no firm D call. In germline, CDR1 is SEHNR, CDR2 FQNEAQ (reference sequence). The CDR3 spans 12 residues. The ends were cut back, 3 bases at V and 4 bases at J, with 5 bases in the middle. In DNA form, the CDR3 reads TGTGCCAGCAGCTTCGCCGCAGATACGCAGTATTTT. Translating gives CASSFAADTQYF.

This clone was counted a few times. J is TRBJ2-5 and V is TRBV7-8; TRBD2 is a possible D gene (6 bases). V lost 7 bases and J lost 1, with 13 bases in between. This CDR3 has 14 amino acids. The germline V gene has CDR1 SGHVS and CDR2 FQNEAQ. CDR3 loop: CASTPRDFQETQYF. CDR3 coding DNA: TGTGCCAGCACTCCAAGGGACTTCCAAGAGACCCAGTACTTC.

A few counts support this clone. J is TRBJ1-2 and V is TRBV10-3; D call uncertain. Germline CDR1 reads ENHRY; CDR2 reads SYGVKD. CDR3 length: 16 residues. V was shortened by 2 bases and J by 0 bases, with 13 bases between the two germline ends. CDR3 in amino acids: CAISEVNPQTNYGYTF. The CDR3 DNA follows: TGTGCCATCAGTGAGGTCAACCCGCAGACTAACTATGGCTACACCTTC.

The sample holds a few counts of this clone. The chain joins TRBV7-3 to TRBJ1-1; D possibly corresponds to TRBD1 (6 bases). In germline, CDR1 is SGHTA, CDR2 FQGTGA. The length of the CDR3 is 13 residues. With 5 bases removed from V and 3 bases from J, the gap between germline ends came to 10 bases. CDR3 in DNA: TGTGCCAGCAGCCGGCCAGGGGACACTGAAGCTTTCTTT. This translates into CASSRPGDTEAFF.

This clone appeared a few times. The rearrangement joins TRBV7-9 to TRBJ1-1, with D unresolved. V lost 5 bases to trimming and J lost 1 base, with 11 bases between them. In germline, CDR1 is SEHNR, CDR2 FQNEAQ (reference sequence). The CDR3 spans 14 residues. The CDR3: CASSPGMANTEAFF. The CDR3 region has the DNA TGTGCCAGCAGCCCCGGGATGGCGAACACTGAAGCTTTCTTT. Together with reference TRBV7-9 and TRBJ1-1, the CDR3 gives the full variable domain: DTGVSQNPRHKITKRGQNVTFRCDPISEHNRLYWYRQTLGQGPEFLTYFQNEAQLEKSRLLSDRFSAERPKGSFSTLEIQRTEQGDSAMYLCASSPGMANTEAFFGQGTRLTVV.